The clone carrying this T cell receptor (beta chain) was recorded many times. Its cognate antigen is unknown. Quantitative 5'-RACE was performed with molecular barcodes, and it yielded the TCR beta libraries. TCRdb recomputed calls from the 5' RACE reads with MiXCR, one row per CDR3 protein. The sample lists tens of thousands of distinct CDR3 sequences; around 6.4% were seen once. The data belong to a study of CD8 T cells in ankylosing spondylitis. Trimming removed 5 bases at V and 2 bases at J, with 16 bases between. The CDR3 length is 16 residues. CDR1 is MNHNS, CDR2 SASEGT, per germline. Study-wide points: Made up of eight or nine highly homologous variants, a TCR beta motif appeared characteristic of ankylosing spondylitis blood. CD8+ cells made up the disease-linked clones, which were relatively rare in peripheral blood. Significantly higher representation of disease-linked clones was reported for matched ankylosing spondylitis synovial fluid.

The chain combines TRBV6-1 with TRBJ2-4; the D is unclear. The TCR sequence derives from a male donor with ankylosing spondylitis. Source material: synovial fluid, either unsorted or a sorted T cell fraction (not recorded which). The CDR3 nucleotides are TGTGCCAGCAGTACGCCCTTCGACCGTTCCAAAAACATTCAGTACTTC. Residues: CASSTPFDRSKNIQYF.